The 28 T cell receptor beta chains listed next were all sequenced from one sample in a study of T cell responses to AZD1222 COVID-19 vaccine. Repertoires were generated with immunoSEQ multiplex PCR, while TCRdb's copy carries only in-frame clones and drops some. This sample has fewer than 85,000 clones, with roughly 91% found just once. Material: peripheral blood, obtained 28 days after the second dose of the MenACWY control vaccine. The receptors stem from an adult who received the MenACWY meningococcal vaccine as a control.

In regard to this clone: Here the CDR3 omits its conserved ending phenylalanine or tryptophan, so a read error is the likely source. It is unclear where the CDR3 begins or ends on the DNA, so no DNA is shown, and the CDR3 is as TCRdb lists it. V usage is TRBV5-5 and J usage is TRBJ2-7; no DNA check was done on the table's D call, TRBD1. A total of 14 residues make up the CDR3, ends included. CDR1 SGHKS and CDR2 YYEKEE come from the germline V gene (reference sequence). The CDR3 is CASSIRDRTIPLAL.

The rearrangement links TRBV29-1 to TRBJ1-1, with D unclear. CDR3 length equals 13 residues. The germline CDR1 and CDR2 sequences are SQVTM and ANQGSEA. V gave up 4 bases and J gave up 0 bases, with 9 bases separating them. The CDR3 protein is CSVVSPMNTEAFF. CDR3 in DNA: TGCAGCGTTGTGAGCCCCATGAACACTGAAGCTTTCTTT.

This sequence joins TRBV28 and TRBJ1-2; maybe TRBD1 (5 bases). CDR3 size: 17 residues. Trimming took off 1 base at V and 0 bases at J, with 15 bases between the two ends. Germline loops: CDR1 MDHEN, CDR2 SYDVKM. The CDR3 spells CASSLSAGWEPNYGYTF. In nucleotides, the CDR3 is TGTGCCAGCAGTTTATCCGCAGGGTGGGAACCTAACTATGGCTACACCTTC.

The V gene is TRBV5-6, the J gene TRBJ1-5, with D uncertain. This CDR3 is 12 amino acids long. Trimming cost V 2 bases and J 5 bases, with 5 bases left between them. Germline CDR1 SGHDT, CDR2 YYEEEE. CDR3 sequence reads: CASSLPDQPQHF. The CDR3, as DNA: TGTGCCAGCAGCTTACCCGATCAGCCCCAGCATTTT.

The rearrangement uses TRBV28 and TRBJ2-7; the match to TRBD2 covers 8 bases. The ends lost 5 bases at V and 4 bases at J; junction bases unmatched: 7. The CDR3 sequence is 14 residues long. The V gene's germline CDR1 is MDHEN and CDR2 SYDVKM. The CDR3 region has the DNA TGTGCCAGCAGTGTACCGGGACTAGGATACGAGCAGTACTTC. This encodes CASSVPGLGYEQYF.

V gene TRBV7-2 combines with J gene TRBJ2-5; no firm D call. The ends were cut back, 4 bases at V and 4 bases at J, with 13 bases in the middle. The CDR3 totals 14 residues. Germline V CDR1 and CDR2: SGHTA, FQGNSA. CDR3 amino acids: CASSSLGLTETQYF. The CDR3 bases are TGTGCCAGCAGCTCCCTCGGGCTTACAGAGACCCAGTACTTC.

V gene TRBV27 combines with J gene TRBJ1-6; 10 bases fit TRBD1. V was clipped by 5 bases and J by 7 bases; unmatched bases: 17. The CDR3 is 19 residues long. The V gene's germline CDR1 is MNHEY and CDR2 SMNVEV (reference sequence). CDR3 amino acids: CASSLITAFGTGDNSPLHF. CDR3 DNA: TGTGCCAGCAGTCTAATCACTGCGTTCGGGACAGGGGACAATTCACCCCTCCACTTT.

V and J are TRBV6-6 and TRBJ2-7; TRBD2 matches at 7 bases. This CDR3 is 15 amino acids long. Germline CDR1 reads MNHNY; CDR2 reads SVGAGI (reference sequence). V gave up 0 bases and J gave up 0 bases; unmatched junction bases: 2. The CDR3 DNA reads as TGTGCCAGCAGTTACTCGACGGGAGGCTCCTACGAGCAGTACTTC. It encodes CASSYSTGGSYEQYF.

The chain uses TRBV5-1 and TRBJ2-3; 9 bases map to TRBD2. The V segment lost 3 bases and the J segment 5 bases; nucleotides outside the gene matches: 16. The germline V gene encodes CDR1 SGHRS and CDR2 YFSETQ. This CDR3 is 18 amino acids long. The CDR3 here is CASSSSVTRGRAGDTQYF. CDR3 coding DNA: TGCGCCAGCAGCTCATCCGTGACTCGCGGGAGGGCCGGAGATACGCAGTATTTT.

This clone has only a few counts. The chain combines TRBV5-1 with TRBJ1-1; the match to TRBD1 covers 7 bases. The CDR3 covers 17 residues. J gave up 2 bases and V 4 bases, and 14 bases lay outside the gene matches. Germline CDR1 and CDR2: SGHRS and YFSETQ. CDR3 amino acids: CASSLITGTETNTEAFF. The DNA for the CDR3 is TGCGCCAGCAGCCTGATTACCGGGACAGAAACAAACACTGAAGCTTTCTTT.

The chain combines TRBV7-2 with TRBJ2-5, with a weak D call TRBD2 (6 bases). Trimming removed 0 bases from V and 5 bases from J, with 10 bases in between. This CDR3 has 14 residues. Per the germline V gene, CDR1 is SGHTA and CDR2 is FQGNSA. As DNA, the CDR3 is TGTGCCAGCAGCTTAGCGAGGACTATGGAGACCCAGTACTTC. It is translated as CASSLARTMETQYF. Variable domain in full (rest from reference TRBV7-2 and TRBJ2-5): GAGVSQSPSNKVTEKGKDVELRCDPISGHTALYWYRQSLGQGLEFLIYFQGNSAPDKSGLPSDRFSAERTGGSVSTLTIQRTQQEDSAVYLCASSLARTMETQYFGPGTRLLVL.

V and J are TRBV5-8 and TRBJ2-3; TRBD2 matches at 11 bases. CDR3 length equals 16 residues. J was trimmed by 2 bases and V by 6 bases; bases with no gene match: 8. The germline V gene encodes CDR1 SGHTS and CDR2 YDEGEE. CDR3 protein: CASNGGLADYTDTQYF. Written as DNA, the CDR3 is TGTGCCAGCAATGGGGGACTAGCGGACTACACAGATACGCAGTATTTT.

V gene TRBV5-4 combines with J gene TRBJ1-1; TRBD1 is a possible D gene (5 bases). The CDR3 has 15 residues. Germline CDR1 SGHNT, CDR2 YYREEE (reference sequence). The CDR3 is CVGERRDRMNTEAFF. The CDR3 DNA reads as TGTGTGGGGGAGAGGAGGGACCGCATGAACACTGAAGCTTTCTTT.

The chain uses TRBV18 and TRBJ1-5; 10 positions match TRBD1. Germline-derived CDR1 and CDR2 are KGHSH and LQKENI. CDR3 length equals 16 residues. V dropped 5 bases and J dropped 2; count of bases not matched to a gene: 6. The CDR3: CASSVTGGAGNQPQHF. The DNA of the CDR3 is TGTGCCAGCTCAGTGACAGGGGGCGCGGGCAATCAGCCCCAGCATTTT.

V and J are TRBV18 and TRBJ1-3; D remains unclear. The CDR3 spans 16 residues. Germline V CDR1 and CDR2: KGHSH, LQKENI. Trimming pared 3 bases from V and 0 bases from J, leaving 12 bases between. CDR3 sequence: CASSPRADRSGNTIYF. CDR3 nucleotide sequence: TGTGCCAGCTCACCGCGGGCAGATCGCTCTGGAAACACCATATATTTT.

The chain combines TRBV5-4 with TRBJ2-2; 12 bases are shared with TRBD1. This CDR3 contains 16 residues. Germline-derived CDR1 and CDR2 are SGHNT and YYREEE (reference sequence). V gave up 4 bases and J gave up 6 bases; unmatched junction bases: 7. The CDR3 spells CASSRDRGHLAGELFF. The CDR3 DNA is TGTGCCAGCAGCCGGGACAGGGGGCATTTGGCCGGGGAGCTGTTTTTT. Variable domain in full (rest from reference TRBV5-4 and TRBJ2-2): ETGVTQSPTHLIKTRGQQVTLRCSSQSGHNTVSWYQQALGQGPQFIFQYYREEENGRGNFPPRFSGLQFPNYSSELNVNALELDDSALYLCASSRDRGHLAGELFFGEGSRLTVL.

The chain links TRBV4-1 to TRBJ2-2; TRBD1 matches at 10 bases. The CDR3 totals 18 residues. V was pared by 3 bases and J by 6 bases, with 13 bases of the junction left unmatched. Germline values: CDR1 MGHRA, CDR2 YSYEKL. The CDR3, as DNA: TGCGCCAGCAGCCAGGGATGGGACAGGGGAGGTGTTCCCGGGGAGCTGTTTTTT. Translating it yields CASSQGWDRGGVPGELFF.

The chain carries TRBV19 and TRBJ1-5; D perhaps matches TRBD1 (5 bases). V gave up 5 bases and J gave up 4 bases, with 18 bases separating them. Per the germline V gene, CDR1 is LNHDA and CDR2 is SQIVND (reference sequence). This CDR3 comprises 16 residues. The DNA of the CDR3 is TGTGCCAGTAGTTCGTGGGACTCACGAGGTAATCAGCCCCAGCATTTT. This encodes CASSSWDSRGNQPQHF.

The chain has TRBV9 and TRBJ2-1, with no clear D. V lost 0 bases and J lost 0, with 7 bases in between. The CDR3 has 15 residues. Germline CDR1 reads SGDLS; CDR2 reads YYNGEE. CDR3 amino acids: CASSVVTHSYNEQFF. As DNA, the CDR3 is TGTGCCAGCAGCGTAGTTACCCACTCCTACAATGAGCAGTTCTTC.

CDR3 bases: TGTGCCAGCAATCAAAAGGGGGCGGGCACCGGGGAGCTGTTTTTT. Translation gives CASNQKGAGTGELFF. The chain couples TRBV3-1 (or the pseudogene TRBV3-2) to TRBJ2-2; 7 nucleotides agree with TRBD1. The CDR3 spans 15 residues. Germline assignment: CDR1 LGHDT and CDR2 YNNKEL (reference sequence). V trimming: 7 bases; J trimming: 4 bases; junction bases outside the gene matches: 9.

The CDR3 region is CASSLQPPGEGNTIYF. The DNA of the CDR3 is TGCGCCAGCAGCTTGCAGCCCCCAGGAGAAGGAAACACCATATATTTT. The V call is TRBV5-1, the J call TRBJ1-3; D is unclear. The CDR3 is made up of 16 amino acids. The V gene's germline CDR1 is SGHRS and CDR2 YFSETQ. V was clipped by 1 base and J by 4 bases, with 15 bases between them.

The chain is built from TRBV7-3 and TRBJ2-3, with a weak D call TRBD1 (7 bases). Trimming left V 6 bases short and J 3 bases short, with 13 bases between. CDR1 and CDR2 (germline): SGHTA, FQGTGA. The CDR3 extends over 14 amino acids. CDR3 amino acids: CASRRDSYTDTQYF. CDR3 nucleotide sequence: TGTGCCAGCAGGCGGGACAGTTATACAGATACGCAGTATTTT.

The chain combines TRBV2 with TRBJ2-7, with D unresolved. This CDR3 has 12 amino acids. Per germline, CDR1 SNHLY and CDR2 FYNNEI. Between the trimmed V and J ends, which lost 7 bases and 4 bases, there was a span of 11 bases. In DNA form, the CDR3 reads TGTGCCAGCAATGACGGCTGGTACGAGCAGTACTTC. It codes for CASNDGWYEQYF.

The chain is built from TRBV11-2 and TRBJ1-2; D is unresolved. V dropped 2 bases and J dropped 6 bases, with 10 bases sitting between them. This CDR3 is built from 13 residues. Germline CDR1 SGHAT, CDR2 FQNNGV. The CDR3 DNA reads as TGTGCCAGCAGCTTATCAGGTGTGGATGGCTACACCTTC. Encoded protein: CASSLSGVDGYTF.

CDR3 loop: CASSFLGQVYGYTF. In nucleotides, the CDR3 is TGTGCCAGTAGTTTTCTGGGACAGGTCTATGGCTACACCTTC. V is TRBV19 and J is TRBJ1-2; 8 positions agree with TRBD1. The junction had 6 bases not matched to a gene; V was cut back by 5 bases and J by 4 bases. The germline CDR1 and CDR2 sequences are LNHDA and SQIVND (reference sequence). The CDR3 is 14 residues long.

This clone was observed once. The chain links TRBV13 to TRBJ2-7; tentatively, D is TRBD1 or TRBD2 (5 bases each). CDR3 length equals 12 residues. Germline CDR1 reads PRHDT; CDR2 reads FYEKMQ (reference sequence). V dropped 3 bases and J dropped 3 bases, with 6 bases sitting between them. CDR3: CASSFGGYEQYF. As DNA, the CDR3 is TGTGCCAGCAGCTTTGGGGGCTACGAGCAGTACTTC.

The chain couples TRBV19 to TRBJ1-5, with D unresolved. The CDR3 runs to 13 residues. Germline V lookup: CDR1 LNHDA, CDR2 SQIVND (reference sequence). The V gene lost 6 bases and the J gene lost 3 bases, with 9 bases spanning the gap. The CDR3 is CASRRSTNQPQHF. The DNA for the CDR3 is TGTGCCAGTAGGCGCAGCACCAATCAGCCCCAGCATTTT. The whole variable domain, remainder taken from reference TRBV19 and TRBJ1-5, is DGGITQSPKYLFRKEGQNVTLSCEQNLNHDAMYWYRQDPGQGLRLIYYSQIVNDFQKGDIAEGYSVSREKKESFPLTVTSAQKNPTAFYLCASRRSTNQPQHFGDGTRLSIL.

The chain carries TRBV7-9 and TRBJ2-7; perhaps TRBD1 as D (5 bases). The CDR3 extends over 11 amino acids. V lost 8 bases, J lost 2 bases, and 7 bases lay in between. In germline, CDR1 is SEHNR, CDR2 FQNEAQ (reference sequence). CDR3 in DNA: TGTGCCAGCGGGGCAGCCTACGAGCAGTACTTC. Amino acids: CASGAAYEQYF.